This TCR beta chain stems from a study of cytomegalovirus exposure and HLA in healthy donors. Primers for the PCR totalled 60 Vbeta and 13 Jbeta. Only in-frame clones appear in the TCRdb table, and some are missing; sequencing was by immunoSEQ multiplex PCR. The table lists some 87,000 clones, 60% to 80% of them singletons. Points on this clone: Its antigen remains unidentified.

The study's findings and limits: Common viral pathogens were later found to be apparently linked to several of the most significant clusters. A later analysis associated approximately 17,000 TCR beta sequences with HLA alleles at a 0.05 false discovery rate. TCR beta chain V- and J-gene trimming was linked, in a later analysis, to a missense variant in DCLRE1C.

The CDR3 length is 15 residues. CDR1 is LNHDA, CDR2 SQIVND, per germline (reference sequence). V lost 4 bases and J lost 4; bases outside the gene matches: 8. At collection, donors were nominally healthy, but unrecorded immune exposures were probable. This chain joins TRBV19 and TRBJ1-1; the match to TRBD1 covers 8 bases. The clonotype was recovered from a man in his forties or fifties in good health and CMV-seropositive. The sequenced material came from PBMCs. The CDR3 DNA follows: TGTGCCAGTAGTAATCCGGGACAGGTTCGCACTGAAGCTTTCTTT. This translates into CASSNPGQVRTEAFF.